Listed here are 25 T cell receptor beta chains from one sample, sequenced in a study of T cell responses to AZD1222 COVID-19 vaccine. Profiling relied on immunoSEQ multiplex PCR, and the TCRdb table lists in-frame clones only, not all of them. Altogether about 64,000 clones are present, 90% to 95% being singletons, with the ten largest covering roughly 6.3%. The sample was peripheral blood, taken 28 days after the second dose of the MenACWY control vaccine. All receptors come from an adult who received the MenACWY meningococcal vaccine as a control.

This clone was counted a single time. The gene calls are TRBV6-4 and TRBJ1-1; the match to TRBD1 covers 9 bases. The CDR3 contains 13 residues. Trimming cost V 5 bases and J 6 bases; bases outside gene matches: 4. Germline V gene lookup returns CDR1 MRHNA and CDR2 SNTAGT. DNA of the CDR3: TGTGCCAGCAGTCGGACAGGGGAAGCTGAAGCTTTCTTT. It codes for CASSRTGEAEAFF.

The chain carries TRBV12-3 or TRBV12-4 and TRBJ1-1; D is uncertain. With 3 bases removed from V and 5 bases from J, the gap between germline ends came to 7 bases. CDR3 length: 12 residues. The CDR3 bases are TGTGCCAGCAGTTTCGGTGGGACTGAAGCTTTCTTT. Its translation is CASSFGGTEAFF.

The chain recombines TRBV19 with TRBJ2-6; D unresolved. Per the germline V gene, CDR1 is LNHDA and CDR2 is SQIVND (reference sequence). The CDR3 runs 14 residues. The germline V and J ends were trimmed by 5 bases and 2 bases, with 7 bases remaining between them. CDR3 in amino acids: CASSSYTGANVLTF. CDR3 nucleotides: TGTGCCAGTAGTTCTTATACTGGGGCCAACGTCCTGACTTTC.

In DNA form, the CDR3 reads TGTGCCAGCAGTTACGGGACATCCTCTGGAAACACCATATATTTT. The encoded protein is CASSYGTSSGNTIYF. The chain uses TRBV6-5 and TRBJ1-3; the D gene is possibly TRBD1 (6 bases). The V end lost 2 bases, the J end lost 0 bases, and 8 bases lay between the germline ends. Germline V gene lookup returns CDR1 MNHEY and CDR2 SVGAGI. The CDR3 extends over 15 amino acids.

The rearrangement joins TRBV19 to TRBJ1-1, with 9 bases lining up with TRBD1. CDR1 LNHDA and CDR2 SQIVND come from the germline V gene (reference sequence). V lost 3 bases and J lost 4; bases outside the gene matches: 3. CDR3 length: 14 amino acids. The CDR3 DNA follows: TGTGCCAGTAGTATGACAGGGGGGTCCACTGAAGCTTTCTTT. This sequence encodes CASSMTGGSTEAFF.

V and J are TRBV4-1 and TRBJ1-2; perhaps TRBD1 as D (6 bases). There are 17 residues in the CDR3. V lost 0 bases and J lost 5, with 19 bases in between. Looked up from germline, CDR1 is MGHRA and CDR2 is YSYEKL. In DNA form, the CDR3 reads TGCGCCAGCAGCCAAGATTTGCGGCAGGGGATTAATTATGGCTACACCTTC. Its protein is CASSQDLRQGINYGYTF.

The gene calls are TRBV5-1 and TRBJ2-7; the match to TRBD1 covers 11 bases. CDR1 and CDR2 from the germline V gene are SGHRS and YFSETQ. Trimming took 0 bases from V and 7 from J; bases not matched to a gene: 6. CDR3 length: 15 amino acids. The CDR3: CASSLGRTGGVEQYF. The DNA of the CDR3 is TGCGCCAGCAGCTTGGGGCGGACAGGGGGCGTGGAGCAGTACTTC.

The J gene is TRBJ2-3, the V gene TRBV19; D is undetermined. The CDR3 spans 12 residues. Per the germline V gene, CDR1 is LNHDA and CDR2 is SQIVND (reference sequence). Trimming took 5 bases from V and 2 from J, leaving 5 bases between them. Here the CDR3 DNA reads TGTGCCAGTAGTCCTACCACAGATACGCAGTATTTT. Translated, it gives CASSPTTDTQYF.

The chain recombines TRBV30 with TRBJ2-7, with 8 nucleotides matching TRBD2. V shed 1 base, J shed 4 bases, and the junction held 3 bases outside the gene matches. Germline V gene data show CDR1 as GTSNPN and CDR2 as SVGIG (reference sequence). This CDR3 has 13 amino acids. The CDR3 region is CAWSALAGYEQYF. The CDR3 DNA reads as TGTGCCTGGAGTGCTCTAGCGGGTTACGAGCAGTACTTC. Drawing the rest from reference TRBV30 and TRBJ2-7, the complete variable domain is SQTIHQWPATLVQPVGSPLSLECTVEGTSNPNLYWYRQAAGRGLQLLFYSVGIGQISSEVPQNLSASRPQDRQFILSSKKLLLSDSGFYLCAWSALAGYEQYFGPGTRLTVT.

This chain links TRBV6-5 with TRBJ2-2; D remains unclear. The V end lost 2 bases, the J end lost 5 bases, and 9 bases lay between the germline ends. CDR1 is MNHEY and CDR2 is SVGAGI in the germline V gene. This CDR3 region has 14 residues. The CDR3 spells CASSYLTSTGELFF. Written as DNA, the CDR3 is TGTGCCAGCAGTTACCTGACGTCAACCGGGGAGCTGTTTTTT.

This chain uses TRBV5-6 with TRBJ1-1; 11 nucleotides line up with TRBD1. CDR3 size: 17 residues. Germline V gives CDR1 SGHDT, CDR2 YYEEEE. V was clipped by 5 bases and J by 1 base; unmatched bases: 10. This CDR3 is CASSLFGQGAQNTEAFF. CDR3 DNA sequence: TGTGCCAGCAGTTTATTCGGACAGGGGGCTCAGAACACTGAAGCTTTCTTT.

A few counts support this clone. This chain joins TRBV5-8 and TRBJ1-4; unclear D gene. Germline V gene data show CDR1 as SGHTS and CDR2 as YDEGEE. The germline V and J ends were trimmed by 4 bases and 4 bases, with 17 bases remaining between them. This CDR3 spans 16 amino acids. CDR3 protein: CASSAGASSFNEKLFF. CDR3 bases: TGTGCCAGCAGCGCCGGAGCCTCGTCTTTTAATGAAAAACTGTTTTTT.

The chain carries TRBV6-6 and TRBJ1-3; TRBD1 agrees at 7 bases. Trimming removed 6 bases from V and 9 bases from J; junction bases left unmatched: 11. The CDR3 has 14 residues. CDR1 and CDR2 from the germline V gene are MNHNY and SVGAGI (reference sequence). DNA of the CDR3: TGTGCCAGCAGCCCGGACAGGCTAAGTGGCACCATATATTTT. It codes for CASSPDRLSGTIYF.

The gene calls are TRBV28 and TRBJ1-1; D is undetermined. There are 12 residues in the CDR3. In germline, CDR1 is MDHEN, CDR2 SYDVKM. Trimming pared 1 base from V and 5 bases from J, leaving 5 bases between. CDR3 in amino acids: CASSLLVTEAFF. As DNA, the CDR3 is TGTGCCAGCAGTTTATTGGTTACTGAAGCTTTCTTT.

This chain joins TRBV15 and TRBJ1-5; 9 nucleotides agree with TRBD1. V lost 2 bases and J lost 2; bases outside the gene matches: 13. The CDR3 contains 19 residues. Germline lookup yields CDR1 LNHNV and CDR2 YYDKDF (reference sequence). CDR3: CATSRRTGTGRLGNQPQHF. CDR3 nucleotides: TGTGCCACCAGCAGAAGGACCGGGACAGGGAGGTTGGGCAATCAGCCCCAGCATTTT.

The rearrangement uses TRBV5-1 and TRBJ2-1, with D tentatively TRBD2 (5 bases). This CDR3 region has 12 residues. Trimming took off 0 bases at V and 7 bases at J, with 5 bases between the two ends. Looked up from germline, CDR1 is SGHRS and CDR2 is YFSETQ. The CDR3 nucleotides read TGCGCCAGCAGCTTGGGGGAGAATGAGCAGTTCTTC. Translated: CASSLGENEQFF. Based on the CDR3 plus reference TRBV5-1 and TRBJ2-1, the full variable domain is KAGVTQTPRYLIKTRGQQVTLSCSPISGHRSVSWYQQTPGQGLQFLFEYFSETQRNKGNFPGRFSGRQFSNSRSEMNVSTLELGDSALYLCASSLGENEQFFGPGTRLTVL.

CDR3 sequence reads: CASSSTSGMSDTQYF. The CDR3 DNA follows: TGCGCCAGCAGCTCGACTAGCGGGATGTCAGATACGCAGTATTTT. The chain has TRBV5-1 and TRBJ2-3; 11 nucleotides agree with TRBD2. The CDR3 runs to 15 residues. Germline loops: CDR1 SGHRS, CDR2 YFSETQ. J gave up 4 bases and V 3 bases, and 4 bases lay outside the gene matches.

This clone was observed once. The chain is built from TRBV27 and TRBJ2-7, with D uncertain. Germline CDR1 MNHEY, CDR2 SMNVEV (reference sequence). This CDR3 is 15 amino acids long. The germline V and J ends were trimmed by 6 bases and 2 bases, with 17 bases remaining between them. CDR3 residues: CASRIVYGNPYEQYF. The DNA for the CDR3 is TGTGCCAGCAGGATAGTGTATGGGAACCCCTACGAGCAGTACTTC.

CDR3 region: CAIRVLLAGGLGEQFF. In nucleotides, the CDR3 is TGTGCCATCAGGGTACTCCTGGCGGGGGGGCTTGGTGAGCAGTTCTTC. This sequence joins TRBV10-3 and TRBJ2-1, with 9 nucleotides matching TRBD2. This CDR3 has 16 residues. The germline CDR1 and CDR2 sequences are ENHRY and SYGVKD. The ends lost 6 bases at V and 9 bases at J; junction bases unmatched: 15.

This chain uses TRBV7-2 with TRBJ2-1; D is unresolved. Per the germline V gene, CDR1 is SGHTA and CDR2 is FQGNSA. The CDR3 consists of 12 residues. With 3 bases removed from V and 8 bases from J, the gap between germline ends came to 8 bases. CDR3 DNA: TGTGCCAGCAGCTTCCCTAGGGATGAGCAGTTCTTC. Residues: CASSFPRDEQFF.

The rearrangement joins TRBV18 to TRBJ2-5, with D possibly matching TRBD2 (5 bases). The CDR3 is made up of 15 amino acids. Trimming stripped 1 base from V and 1 base from J, with 10 bases between. The germline V gene has CDR1 KGHSH and CDR2 LQKENI. The CDR3 reads CASSPRGNFQETQYF. In DNA form, the CDR3 reads TGTGCCAGCTCACCACGAGGGAACTTCCAAGAGACCCAGTACTTC.

The rearrangement joins TRBV29-1 to TRBJ1-3; D is unresolved. The V and J ends lost 7 bases and 2 bases respectively, with 9 bases between them. CDR1 is SQVTM, CDR2 ANQGSEA, per germline. CDR3 length equals 12 residues. The CDR3 is CSGLRAGNTIYF. CDR3 in DNA: TGCAGCGGTCTAAGAGCTGGAAACACCATATATTTT.

The rearrangement links TRBV5-1 to TRBJ2-1; 8 nucleotides agree with TRBD2. This CDR3 contains 16 residues. The germline V gene encodes CDR1 SGHRS and CDR2 YFSETQ. Unmatched junction bases numbered 4, after V lost 1 base and J lost 1 base. Written as DNA, the CDR3 is TGCGCCAGCAGCTTGAATCCGGGAGGGTCCTACAATGAGCAGTTCTTC. Residues: CASSLNPGGSYNEQFF.

This clone has a handful of counts. The chain joins TRBV20-1 to TRBJ2-1, with D unclear. This CDR3 is built from 11 residues. V was pared by 7 bases and J by 3 bases, with 7 bases between. Germline assignment: CDR1 DFQATT and CDR2 SNEGSKA (reference sequence). In DNA, the CDR3 is TGCAGTGGAAACCGCTACAATGAGCAGTTCTTC. It specifies CSGNRYNEQFF.

This chain joins TRBV6-1 and TRBJ2-7, with D hard to call. This CDR3 contains 15 residues. V was shortened by 2 bases and J by 2 bases, with 13 bases between the two germline ends. Germline CDR1 is MNHNS and CDR2 is SASEGT. CDR3 loop: CASSEIGYSAYEQYF. CDR3 sequence (DNA): TGTGCCAGCAGTGAAATTGGATACAGCGCCTACGAGCAGTACTTC.